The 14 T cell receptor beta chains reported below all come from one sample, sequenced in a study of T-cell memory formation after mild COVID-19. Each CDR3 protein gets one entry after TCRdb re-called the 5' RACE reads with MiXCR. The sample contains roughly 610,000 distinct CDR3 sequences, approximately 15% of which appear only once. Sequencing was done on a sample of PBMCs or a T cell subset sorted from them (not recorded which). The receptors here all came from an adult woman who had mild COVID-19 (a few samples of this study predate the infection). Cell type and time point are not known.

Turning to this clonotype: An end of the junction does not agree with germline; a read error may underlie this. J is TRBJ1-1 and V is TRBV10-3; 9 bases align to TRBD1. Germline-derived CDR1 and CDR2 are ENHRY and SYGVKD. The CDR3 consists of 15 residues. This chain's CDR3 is CAIDEAGTGSTEDFF. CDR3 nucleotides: TGTGCCATCGACGAAGCCGGGACAGGGTCCACTGAAGATTTCTTT.

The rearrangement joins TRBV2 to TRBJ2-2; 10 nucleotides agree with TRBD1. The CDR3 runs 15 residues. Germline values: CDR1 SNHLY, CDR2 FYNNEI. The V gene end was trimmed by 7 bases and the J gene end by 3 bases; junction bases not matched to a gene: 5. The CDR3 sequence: CASKIGTGDTGELFF. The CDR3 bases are TGTGCCAGCAAAATAGGGACAGGGGACACCGGGGAGCTGTTTTTT.

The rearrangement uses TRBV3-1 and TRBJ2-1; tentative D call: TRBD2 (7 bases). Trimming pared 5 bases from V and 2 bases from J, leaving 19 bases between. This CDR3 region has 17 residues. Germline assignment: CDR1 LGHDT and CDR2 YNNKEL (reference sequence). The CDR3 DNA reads TGTGCCAGCAGCTTACCCCAGGGGCTAGCGGCCTACAATGAGCAGTTCTTC. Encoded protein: CASSLPQGLAAYNEQFF.

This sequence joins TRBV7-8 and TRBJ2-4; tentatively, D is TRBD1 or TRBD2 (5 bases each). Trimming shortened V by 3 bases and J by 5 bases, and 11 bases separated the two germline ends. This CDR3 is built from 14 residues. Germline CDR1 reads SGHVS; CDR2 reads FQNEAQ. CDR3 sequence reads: CASSFYGAQNIQYF. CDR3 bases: TGTGCCAGCAGCTTTTACGGGGCCCAAAACATTCAGTACTTC. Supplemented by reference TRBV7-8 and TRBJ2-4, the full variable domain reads GAGVSQSPRYKVAKRGQDVALRCDPISGHVSLFWYQQALGQGPEFLTYFQNEAQLDKSGLPSDRFFAERPEGSVSTLKIQRTQQEDSAVYLCASSFYGAQNIQYFGAGTRLSVL.

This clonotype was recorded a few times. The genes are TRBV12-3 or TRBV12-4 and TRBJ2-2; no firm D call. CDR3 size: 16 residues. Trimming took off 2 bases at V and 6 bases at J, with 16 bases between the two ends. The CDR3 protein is CASSLSHRRLPGELFF. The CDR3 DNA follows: TGTGCCAGCAGTTTATCCCATCGCAGATTACCCGGGGAGCTGTTTTTT.

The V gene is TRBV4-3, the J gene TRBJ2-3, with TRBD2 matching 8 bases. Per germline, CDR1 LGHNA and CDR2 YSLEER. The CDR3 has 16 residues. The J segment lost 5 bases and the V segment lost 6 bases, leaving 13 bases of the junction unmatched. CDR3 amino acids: CASRLTGTRTGDTQYF. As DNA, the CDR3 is TGCGCCAGCAGGCTTACCGGGACTAGAACTGGAGATACGCAGTATTTT.

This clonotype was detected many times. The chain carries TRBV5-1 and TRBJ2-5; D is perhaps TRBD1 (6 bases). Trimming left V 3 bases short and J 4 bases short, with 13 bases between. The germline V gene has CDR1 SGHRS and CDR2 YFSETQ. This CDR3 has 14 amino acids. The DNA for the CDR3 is TGCGCCAGCAGCTCATCAGGGGCGGGAGAGACCCAGTACTTC. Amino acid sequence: CASSSSGAGETQYF.

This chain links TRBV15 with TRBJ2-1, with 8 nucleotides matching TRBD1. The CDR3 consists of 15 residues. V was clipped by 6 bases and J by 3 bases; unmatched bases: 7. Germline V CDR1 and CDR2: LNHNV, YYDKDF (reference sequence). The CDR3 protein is CATRAETGVYNEQFF. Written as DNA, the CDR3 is TGTGCCACCAGAGCGGAGACAGGGGTCTACAATGAGCAGTTCTTC. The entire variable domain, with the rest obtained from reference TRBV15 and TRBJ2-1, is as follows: DAMVIQNPRYQVTQFGKPVTLSCSQTLNHNVMYWYQQKSSQAPKLLFHYYDKDFNNEADTPDNFQSRRPNTSFCFLDIRSPGLGDTAMYLCATRAETGVYNEQFFGPGTRLTVL.

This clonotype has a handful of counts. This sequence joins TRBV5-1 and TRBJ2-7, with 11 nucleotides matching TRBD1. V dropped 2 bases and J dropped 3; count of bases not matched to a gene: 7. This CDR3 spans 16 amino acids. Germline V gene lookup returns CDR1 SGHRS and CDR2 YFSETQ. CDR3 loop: CASSFTPGQGVYEQYF. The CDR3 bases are TGCGCCAGCAGCTTTACCCCGGGACAGGGGGTCTACGAGCAGTACTTC.

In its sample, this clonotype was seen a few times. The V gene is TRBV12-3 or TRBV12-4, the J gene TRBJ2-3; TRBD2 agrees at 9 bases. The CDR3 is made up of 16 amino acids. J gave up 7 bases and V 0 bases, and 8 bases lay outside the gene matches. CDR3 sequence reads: CASSLAGSGSSNTQYF. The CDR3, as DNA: TGTGCCAGCAGTTTAGCCGGTAGCGGGAGTTCGAATACGCAGTATTTT.

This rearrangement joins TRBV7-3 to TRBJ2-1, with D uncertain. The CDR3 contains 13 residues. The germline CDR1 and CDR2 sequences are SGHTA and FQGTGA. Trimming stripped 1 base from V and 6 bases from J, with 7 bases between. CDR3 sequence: CASSLIAANEQFF. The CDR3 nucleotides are TGTGCCAGCAGCTTAATTGCCGCCAATGAGCAGTTCTTC.

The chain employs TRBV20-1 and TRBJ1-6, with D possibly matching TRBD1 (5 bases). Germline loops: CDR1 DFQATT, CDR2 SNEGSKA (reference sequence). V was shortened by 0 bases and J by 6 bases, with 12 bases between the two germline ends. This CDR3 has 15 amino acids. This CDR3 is CSARDPPGSNSPLHF. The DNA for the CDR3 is TGCAGTGCTAGAGATCCCCCAGGGAGTAATTCACCCCTCCACTTT.

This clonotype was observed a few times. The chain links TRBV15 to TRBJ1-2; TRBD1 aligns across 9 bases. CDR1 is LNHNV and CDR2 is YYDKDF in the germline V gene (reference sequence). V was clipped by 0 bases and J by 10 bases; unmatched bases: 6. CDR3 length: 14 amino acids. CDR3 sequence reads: CATSRDRTGDAYTF. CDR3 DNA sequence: TGTGCCACCAGCAGAGACCGGACAGGGGACGCCTACACCTTC. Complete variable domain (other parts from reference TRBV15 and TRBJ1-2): DAMVIQNPRYQVTQFGKPVTLSCSQTLNHNVMYWYQQKSSQAPKLLFHYYDKDFNNEADTPDNFQSRRPNTSFCFLDIRSPGLGDTAMYLCATSRDRTGDAYTFGSGTRLTVV.

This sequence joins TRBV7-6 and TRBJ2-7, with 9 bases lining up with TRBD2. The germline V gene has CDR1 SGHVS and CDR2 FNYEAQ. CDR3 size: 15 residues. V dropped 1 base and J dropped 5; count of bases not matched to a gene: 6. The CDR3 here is CASSLVAGADHEQYF. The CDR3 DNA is TGTGCCAGCAGCTTAGTAGCGGGGGCCGACCACGAGCAGTACTTC.